These 21 T cell receptor beta chains came from one sample sequenced in a study of blood T cell repertoires in COVID-19. TCRdb's copy holds only in-frame clones and misses some; the assay was immunoSEQ multiplex PCR. The data hold more than 300,000 clones, with more than 70% observed a single time. The source material was PBMCs or T cells enriched from blood (not recorded which). These receptors all stem from a woman aged 18-29 years who had recovered from COVID-19.

This rearrangement joins TRBV2 to TRBJ2-5, with 10 bases matching TRBD2. The CDR3 contains 18 residues. CDR1 and CDR2 from the germline V gene are SNHLY and FYNNEI. The trim removed 5 bases at V and 2 bases at J, leaving 14 bases unmatched. CDR3 DNA sequence: TGTGCCAGCAGTCTCTCCCTAATCAAAGCGGGGGGGCAAGAGACCCAGTACTTC. Translated: CASSLSLIKAGGQETQYF. The entire variable domain, with the rest obtained from reference TRBV2 and TRBJ2-5, is as follows: EPEVTQTPSHQVTQMGQEVILRCVPISNHLYFYWYRQILGQKVEFLVSFYNNEISEKSEIFDDQFSVERPDGSNFTLKIRSTKLEDSAMYFCASSLSLIKAGGQETQYFGPGTRLLVL.

The chain carries TRBV18 and TRBJ1-1, with D tentatively TRBD1 (6 bases). V lost 0 bases to trimming and J lost 0 bases, with 11 bases between them. Germline V CDR1 and CDR2: KGHSH, LQKENI. CDR3 length: 16 amino acids. CDR3 nucleotides: TGTGCCAGCTCACCACCGTTGCAGGGGCTGAACACTGAAGCTTTCTTT. Translation gives CASSPPLQGLNTEAFF.

This chain connects TRBV5-1 to TRBJ2-2; D is ambiguous. V lost 4 bases and J lost 4, with 11 bases in between. The germline V gene encodes CDR1 SGHRS and CDR2 YFSETQ. The CDR3 totals 14 residues. CDR3 coding DNA: TGCGCCAGCAGCACCTCCAGGATCACCGGGGAGCTGTTTTTT. Protein product: CASSTSRITGELFF.

This sequence joins TRBV13 and TRBJ2-1; D is possibly TRBD2 (5 bases). From germline, CDR1 is PRHDT and CDR2 FYEKMQ (reference sequence). Trimming left V 6 bases short and J 5 bases short, with 8 bases between. This CDR3 comprises 12 residues. CDR3 nucleotides: TGTGCCAGCAGTACGGGGAACAATGAGCAGTTCTTC. Residues: CASSTGNNEQFF.

The CDR3: CASSFQGAYEQYF. CDR3 DNA: TGCGCCAGCAGCTTCCAGGGCGCCTACGAGCAGTACTTC. The chain is built from TRBV5-1 and TRBJ2-7, with a tentative D call TRBD1 (5 bases). The CDR3 consists of 13 residues. The germline V gene has CDR1 SGHRS and CDR2 YFSETQ. Trimming took 2 bases from V and 2 from J, leaving 8 bases between them.

This chain uses TRBV9 with TRBJ1-2; D is undetermined. V lost 0 bases and J lost 5, with 17 bases in between. The germline V gene encodes CDR1 SGDLS and CDR2 YYNGEE. CDR3 length: 16 residues. The CDR3 here is CASSVDPDAVPYGYTF. The CDR3 DNA reads as TGTGCCAGCAGCGTAGACCCCGATGCAGTGCCTTATGGCTACACCTTC.

The chain joins TRBV30 to TRBJ2-2, with 8 positions matching TRBD2. The germline V gene has CDR1 GTSNPN and CDR2 SVGIG (reference sequence). V lost 5 bases to trimming and J lost 4 bases; unmatched junction nucleotides: 9. This CDR3 region has 15 residues. CDR3 region: CAWVPGGASTGELFF. CDR3 sequence (DNA): TGTGCCTGGGTGCCCGGGGGGGCAAGCACCGGGGAGCTGTTTTTT.

The chain uses TRBV5-6 and TRBJ2-1; no definite D call. The CDR3 extends over 14 amino acids. Germline assignment: CDR1 SGHDT and CDR2 YYEEEE. Between the trimmed V and J ends, which lost 0 bases and 8 bases, there was a span of 12 bases. CDR3 coding DNA: TGTGCCAGCAGCTTGGAGTTAGCTCCCTATGAGCAGTTCTTC. It is translated as CASSLELAPYEQFF.

This chain joins TRBV9 and TRBJ2-7; D is uncertain. The CDR3 is made up of 14 amino acids. Germline V gives CDR1 SGDLS, CDR2 YYNGEE. The V gene lost 2 bases and the J gene lost 3 bases, with 12 bases spanning the gap. The CDR3 protein is CASSVSGGDYEQYF. CDR3 DNA: TGTGCCAGCAGCGTTTCGGGTGGCGACTACGAGCAGTACTTC.

V usage is TRBV29-1 and J usage is TRBJ1-1; D is perhaps TRBD1 (6 bases). The CDR3 runs to 12 residues. Germline-derived CDR1 and CDR2 are SQVTM and ANQGSEA. Trimming left V 6 bases short and J 1 base short, with 9 bases between. CDR3 sequence (DNA): TGCAGCGTCCTACAGGGGAACACTGAAGCTTTCTTT. Amino acids: CSVLQGNTEAFF.

The V call is TRBV6-5, the J call TRBJ1-6, with D hard to call. CDR3 length: 13 residues. Trimming removed 3 bases from V and 8 bases from J, with 8 bases in between. CDR1 and CDR2 from the germline V gene are MNHEY and SVGAGI. This chain's CDR3 is CASSYGLYSPLHF. CDR3 coding DNA: TGTGCCAGCAGTTATGGACTGTATTCACCCCTCCACTTT.

V is TRBV2 and J is TRBJ1-1; D is possibly TRBD1 (6 bases). Trimming took 3 bases from V and 6 from J, leaving 8 bases between them. Germline-derived CDR1 and CDR2 are SNHLY and FYNNEI. The CDR3 spans 12 residues. In DNA form, the CDR3 reads TGTGCCAGCAGTGATGAGGGGGCTGAAGCTTTCTTT. Amino acids: CASSDEGAEAFF.

Only one count was recorded for this clone. This rearrangement joins TRBV7-2 to TRBJ1-2; the match to TRBD1 covers 9 bases. The germline gives CDR1 SGHTA, CDR2 FQGNSA. There are 16 residues in the CDR3. V lost 5 bases, J lost 2 bases, and 9 bases stayed unmatched. Here the CDR3 reads CASSVDGQGKNYGYTF. CDR3 DNA sequence: TGTGCCAGCAGCGTTGACGGACAGGGGAAAAACTATGGCTACACCTTC.

The CDR3 DNA follows: TGTGCCTCCCTGACAGAGAGCTCCTATAATTCACCCCTCCACTTT. It is translated as CASLTESSYNSPLHF. The rearrangement uses TRBV28 and TRBJ1-6, with D possibly being TRBD1 (5 bases). Germline V gene lookup returns CDR1 MDHEN and CDR2 SYDVKM. V was shortened by 11 bases and J by 0 bases, with 14 bases between the two germline ends. This CDR3 is built from 15 residues.

The V call is TRBV28, the J call TRBJ1-2; 7 bases agree with TRBD1. Germline CDR1 is MDHEN and CDR2 is SYDVKM. This CDR3 is 12 amino acids long. Losses at the gene ends were 10 bases for V and 6 bases for J; bases not matched to a gene: 8. The CDR3 DNA is TGTGCCACCAGACAGGGTAGAGATGGCTACACCTTC. Translation: CATRQGRDGYTF.

This clone has a single count. The V gene is TRBV5-1, the J gene TRBJ1-1; TRBD1 matches at 8 bases. Trimming at V came to 1 base and at J to 1 base, leaving 9 bases not matched to a gene. Germline loops: CDR1 SGHRS, CDR2 YFSETQ. The CDR3 loop spans 17 amino acids. CDR3 sequence (DNA): TGCGCCAGCAGCTTGACTAAAGGACAGGGCGGGAACACTGAAGCTTTCTTT. Protein: CASSLTKGQGGNTEAFF.

The chain combines TRBV5-8 with TRBJ2-5; 10 bases map to TRBD1. This CDR3 spans 15 amino acids. The V gene end was trimmed by 4 bases and the J gene end by 0 bases; junction bases not matched to a gene: 3. Germline CDR1 is SGHTS and CDR2 is YDEGEE. The CDR3 DNA is TGTGCCAGCAGCGGGGGACAGGGGTACCAAGAGACCCAGTACTTC. Its protein is CASSGGQGYQETQYF.

The V and J genes are TRBV6-2 or TRBV6-3 and TRBJ2-3; TRBD2 aligns across 14 bases. The CDR3 runs to 16 residues. Germline V lookup: CDR1 MNHEY, CDR2 SVGEGT. V shed 6 bases and J 5 bases; nucleotides not matched to a gene: 7. The CDR3 DNA reads as TGTGCCAGCAGCTTTGGACTAGCGGGGGGCCTAGATACGCAGTATTTT. It yields the protein CASSFGLAGGLDTQYF.

The CDR3 nucleotides read TGTGCCAGCAGCGGTACAGGGGACCTCTGGGGCTACACCTTC. Encoded protein: CASSGTGDLWGYTF. The rearrangement uses TRBV2 and TRBJ1-2, with 7 bases identical to TRBD1. Germline V gives CDR1 SNHLY, CDR2 FYNNEI. The ends lost 6 bases at V and 8 bases at J; junction bases unmatched: 12. This CDR3 is built from 14 residues.

This clone came up once. V and J are TRBV2 and TRBJ2-5, with D uncertain. The V and J ends lost 8 bases and 4 bases respectively, with 8 bases between them. CDR1 is SNHLY, CDR2 FYNNEI, per germline. This CDR3 has 11 amino acids. The CDR3 DNA sequence: TGTGCCAGCCTTGTGGCAGAGACCCAGTACTTC. It translates to CASLVAETQYF.

The rearrangement joins TRBV5-1 to TRBJ1-1; D is undetermined. Between the trimmed V and J ends, which lost 0 bases and 0 bases, there was a span of 6 bases. From germline, CDR1 is SGHRS and CDR2 YFSETQ. This CDR3 is 14 amino acids long. CDR3 bases: TGCGCCAGCAGCTTGGACAACATGAACACTGAAGCTTTCTTT. The encoded protein is CASSLDNMNTEAFF.